The 28 T cell receptor beta chains given below trace back to one sample, sequenced in a study of identical twins (dated by TCRdb to 2016 to 2017). Receptor amplification or capture employed 5' RACE. Data came from an Illumina HiSeq 2000. TCRdb reprocessing: public reads trimmed at Q25 with fastp, clones called with MiXCR, in-frame beta chains kept. When rows share a CDR3 protein, they turn into one entry using the most common DNA and genes. Counted in this sample were approximately 280,000 distinct CDR3 sequences; under 9.5% of them appeared once. Clones ranked in the top ten supply approximately 2.1% of the sample. The same data also went into a second study, on yellow fever vaccine responses in identical twins.

Specimen: memory (CD45RO+) T cells sorted from blood. Read against the paper, the sample's cell subset or site label means: CD45RO+ enriched T cells. The receptors stem from a woman aged 18-29 years in good health.

The sample holds a few counts of this clonotype. The rearrangement joins TRBV18 to TRBJ2-7, with D uncertain. With 0 bases removed from V and 6 bases from J, the gap between germline ends came to 15 bases. This CDR3 region has 15 residues. CDR1 is KGHSH, CDR2 LQKENI, per germline. The CDR3 region is CASSPPGPSIAEQYF. For the CDR3, the DNA is TGTGCCAGCTCACCACCCGGCCCCAGCATCGCCGAGCAGTACTTC. Supplemented by reference TRBV18 and TRBJ2-7, the full variable domain reads NAGVMQNPRHLVRRRGQEARLRCSPMKGHSHVYWYRQLPEEGLKFMVYLQKENIIDESGMPKERFSAEFPKEGPSILRIQQVVRGDSAAYFCASSPPGPSIAEQYFGPGTRLTVT.

V and J are TRBV2 and TRBJ2-1, with D maybe TRBD2 (6 bases). The CDR3 contains 13 residues. The V gene's germline CDR1 is SNHLY and CDR2 FYNNEI. The ends were cut back, 8 bases at V and 2 bases at J, with 10 bases in the middle. CDR3 DNA sequence: TGTGCCAGCGCGCGGGAAACCTACAATGAGCAGTTCTTC. The encoded protein is CASARETYNEQFF.

This chain joins TRBV6-1 and TRBJ1-5, with D unclear. The CDR3 has 12 residues. CDR1 is MNHNS and CDR2 is SASEGT in the germline V gene. V was trimmed by 2 bases and J by 9 bases, leaving 8 bases between them. The CDR3, as DNA: TGTGCCAGCAGTGAAACATCTGGGCCCCAGCATTTT. It encodes CASSETSGPQHF.

The chain combines TRBV20-1 with TRBJ2-3, with a weak D call TRBD2 (6 bases). The CDR3 runs to 14 residues. The germline CDR1 and CDR2 sequences are DFQATT and SNEGSKA (reference sequence). The V and J ends lost 5 bases and 1 base respectively, with 13 bases between them. The CDR3 loop is CSARWGGGTDTQYF. The CDR3 bases are TGCAGTGCTCGCTGGGGCGGGGGCACAGATACGCAGTATTTT.

This clonotype showed up just a few times. One end of the junction does not line up with germline, which may come from a read error. This chain uses TRBV7-7 with TRBJ2-7; D uncertain. The CDR3 loop spans 14 amino acids. Per the germline V gene, CDR1 is SSHAT and CDR2 is FNYEAQ (reference sequence). CDR3 loop: CASSLDSTSSEQYF. The CDR3 bases are TGTGCCAGCAGCCTCGACTCGACCTCCTCCGAGCAGTACTTC.

This clonotype was seen many times. J is TRBJ2-1 and V is TRBV5-1; TRBD1 agrees at 10 bases. Germline CDR1 is SGHRS and CDR2 is YFSETQ. V lost 8 bases, J lost 7 bases, and 12 bases stayed unmatched. The CDR3 consists of 15 residues. In DNA, the CDR3 is TGCGCCAGTAACCCGGGACAGGGGATAGGGAATGAGCAGTTCTTC. Translation: CASNPGQGIGNEQFF.

This sequence joins TRBV7-9 and TRBJ1-5, with D perhaps matching TRBD1 (5 bases). From germline, CDR1 is SEHNR and CDR2 FQNEAQ (reference sequence). The V end lost 6 bases, the J end lost 3 bases, and 12 bases lay between the germline ends. The CDR3 sequence is 14 residues long. The CDR3 DNA reads TGTGCCAGCAGTTCCGGGACTGACAATCAGCCCCAGCATTTT. It encodes CASSSGTDNQPQHF.

The chain uses TRBV3-1 and TRBJ2-5, with 11 bases matching TRBD1. The germline V gene has CDR1 LGHDT and CDR2 YNNKEL (reference sequence). V shed 2 bases and J 1 base; nucleotides not matched to a gene: 3. The CDR3 contains 16 residues. The CDR3 nucleotides are TGTGCCAGCAGCCAACGCGGGACAGGGGGCCAAGAGACCCAGTACTTC. It yields the protein CASSQRGTGGQETQYF.

This clonotype was counted only a few times. The V call is TRBV16, the J call TRBJ1-2; D is possibly TRBD1 (5 bases). V gave up 1 base and J gave up 3 bases, with 12 bases separating them. The CDR3 is made up of 15 amino acids. Germline V CDR1 and CDR2: KGHSY, FQNENV. CDR3 DNA: TGTGCCAGCAGCCAATTCGGGGCGCCAGACTATGGCTACACCTTC. Translated: CASSQFGAPDYGYTF. Variable domain in full (rest from reference TRBV16 and TRBJ1-2): GEEVAQTPKHLVRGEGQKAKLYCAPIKGHSYVFWYQQVLKNEFKFLISFQNENVFDETGMPKERFSAKCLPNSPCSLEIQATKLEDSAVYFCASSQFGAPDYGYTFGSGTRLTVV.

This clonotype was counted ten times or more. This chain connects TRBV9 to TRBJ1-5; D unclear. Germline CDR1 and CDR2: SGDLS and YYNGEE. The V end lost 0 bases, the J end lost 4 bases, and 11 bases lay between the germline ends. The CDR3 spans 15 residues. In DNA, the CDR3 is TGTGCCAGCAGCGTAGACGGACGGCCTAATCAGCCCCAGCATTTT. This encodes CASSVDGRPNQPQHF.

This clonotype was observed at least ten times. The gene calls are TRBV4-1 and TRBJ2-1; D unresolved. Germline CDR1 MGHRA, CDR2 YSYEKL. The CDR3 contains 16 residues. V was cut by 0 bases and J by 4 bases, with 13 bases left in between. This CDR3 reads CASSQDPIVQYNEQFF. The CDR3 DNA sequence: TGCGCCAGCAGCCAAGACCCCATTGTGCAGTACAATGAGCAGTTCTTC.

J is TRBJ2-5 and V is TRBV5-1, with 13 bases aligning to TRBD2. The trim removed 3 bases at V and 2 bases at J, leaving 4 bases unmatched. Per germline, CDR1 SGHRS and CDR2 YFSETQ. This CDR3 has 16 amino acids. CDR3 sequence (DNA): TGCGCCAGCAGCTCGGGGGGACTAGCGGGGCAAGAGACCCAGTACTTC. Its translation is CASSSGGLAGQETQYF.

This chain links TRBV5-4 with TRBJ2-1; a weak D match, TRBD2 (6 bases). V gave up 3 bases and J gave up 6 bases, with 10 bases separating them. Per the germline V gene, CDR1 is SGHNT and CDR2 is YYREEE (reference sequence). The CDR3 totals 13 residues. This CDR3 is CASSSLAINEQFF. The CDR3 DNA sequence: TGTGCCAGCAGCTCACTAGCAATCAATGAGCAGTTCTTC.

This clonotype was counted many times. The chain recombines TRBV20-1 with TRBJ1-1; 7 bases line up with TRBD1. V was pared by 0 bases and J by 1 base, with 8 bases of the junction left unmatched. The germline V gene has CDR1 DFQATT and CDR2 SNEGSKA (reference sequence). CDR3 length equals 16 residues. The CDR3 region is CSAREGGQTWNTEAFF. The CDR3 DNA reads TGCAGTGCTAGAGAAGGGGGACAGACATGGAACACTGAAGCTTTCTTT.

The chain combines TRBV5-5 with TRBJ2-1; 11 bases match TRBD2. V gave up 4 bases and J gave up 10 bases; unmatched junction bases: 7. The CDR3 is 14 residues long. The germline gives CDR1 SGHKS, CDR2 YYEKEE (reference sequence). The CDR3 sequence is CASSTVAGGGEQFF. The CDR3 DNA reads as TGTGCCAGCAGCACCGTAGCGGGAGGGGGGGAGCAGTTCTTC.

This clonotype has more than one count but fewer than ten. The rearrangement links TRBV19 to TRBJ1-1; TRBD1 agrees at 9 bases. V dropped 4 bases and J dropped 3; count of bases not matched to a gene: 6. Germline assignment: CDR1 LNHDA and CDR2 SQIVND (reference sequence). The CDR3 is made up of 15 amino acids. CDR3 residues: CASSTDRGGYTEAFF. As DNA, the CDR3 is TGTGCCAGTAGTACGGACAGGGGAGGGTACACTGAAGCTTTCTTT.

This clonotype was counted at least ten times. The V gene is TRBV5-1, the J gene TRBJ2-3; D call uncertain. The germline V gene encodes CDR1 SGHRS and CDR2 YFSETQ. V gave up 0 bases and J gave up 3 bases, with 8 bases separating them. CDR3 length: 14 amino acids. CDR3 loop: CASSLGDETDTQYF. The CDR3 nucleotides read TGCGCCAGCAGCTTGGGAGATGAGACAGATACGCAGTATTTT.

This clonotype was detected only a few times. An end of the junction does not agree with germline; a read error may underlie this. Here the CDR3 DNA reads TGCAGTGCCCGTACAACAGGGGGCGACTACAACGAGCAGTTCTTC. Protein product: CSARTTGGDYNEQFF. The chain recombines TRBV20-1 with TRBJ2-1, with 9 bases aligning to TRBD1. From germline, CDR1 is DFQATT and CDR2 SNEGSKA (reference sequence). The CDR3 consists of 15 residues.

Many counts were recorded for this clonotype. The V call is TRBV20-1, the J call TRBJ2-1; 9 bases are shared with TRBD2. Germline V gene sequence: CDR1 DFQATT, CDR2 SNEGSKA (reference sequence). The CDR3 contains 15 residues. With V trimmed by 1 base and J by 7 bases, 8 bases remained unmatched. In DNA form, the CDR3 reads TGCAGTGCTAGAGTGGGCGGGGGGGTTGTGAATGAGCAGTTCTTC. Translated, it gives CSARVGGGVVNEQFF.

This clonotype was observed a handful of times. This sequence joins TRBV27 and TRBJ1-2, with D perhaps TRBD1 (6 bases). CDR1 and CDR2 from the germline V gene are MNHEY and SMNVEV (reference sequence). V was shortened by 1 base and J by 4 bases, with 22 bases between the two germline ends. This CDR3 comprises 18 residues. The CDR3 reads CASSLLGGVGGPRYGYTF. CDR3 in DNA: TGTGCCAGCAGTTTATTGGGGGGCGTAGGGGGACCCCGCTATGGCTACACCTTC.

This clonotype was picked up many times. V gene TRBV12-3 or TRBV12-4 combines with J gene TRBJ2-1, with 12 bases fitting TRBD1. This CDR3 has 15 amino acids. Trimming at V came to 6 bases and at J to 7 bases, leaving 7 bases not matched to a gene. CDR3: CASSAGQGARNEQFF. CDR3 DNA: TGTGCCAGCAGCGCGGGACAGGGGGCGAGGAATGAGCAGTTCTTC.

CDR3 protein: CSAQVGGGELFF. The DNA of the CDR3 is TGCAGTGCCCAGGTGGGAGGCGGGGAGCTGTTTTTT. The chain carries TRBV20-1 and TRBJ2-2; D might be TRBD2 (6 bases). V dropped 6 bases and J dropped 7 bases, with 12 bases sitting between them. CDR1 is DFQATT and CDR2 is SNEGSKA in the germline V gene (reference sequence). The CDR3 consists of 12 residues.

Many counts were recorded for this clonotype. The gene calls are TRBV5-1 and TRBJ2-2, with TRBD1 matching over 7 bases. The CDR3 is 15 amino acids. J lost 1 base, V lost 4 bases, and 4 bases had no gene match. Germline loops: CDR1 SGHRS, CDR2 YFSETQ. CDR3 in amino acids: CASSADRQNTGELFF. The CDR3 DNA sequence: TGCGCCAGCAGCGCGGACAGGCAGAACACCGGGGAGCTGTTTTTT.

Concerning this clonotype itself: A much larger clone lies a single base off, so this may be a read error. This sequence joins TRBV7-9 and TRBJ2-1; 12 positions match TRBD2. Germline V gene sequence: CDR1 SEHNR, CDR2 FQNEAQ (reference sequence). With V trimmed by 7 bases and J by 5 bases, 3 bases remained unmatched. The CDR3 spans 14 residues. The CDR3 DNA is TGTGCCAGCACCCGACTAGCGGGAGACAATGAGCAGTTCTTC. Protein product: CASTRLAGDNEQFF.

Many counts were recorded for this clonotype. The rearrangement joins TRBV20-1 to TRBJ2-7, with no clear D. V gave up 1 base and J gave up 5 bases, with 9 bases separating them. This CDR3 comprises 12 residues. Germline V gives CDR1 DFQATT, CDR2 SNEGSKA (reference sequence). The CDR3 here is CSARARENEQYF. The CDR3 DNA is TGCAGTGCTAGAGCCAGAGAGAACGAGCAGTACTTC.

This clonotype was seen only a few times. The rearrangement joins TRBV7-9 to TRBJ2-1; TRBD2 might be the D (5 bases). The CDR3 has 16 residues. V was clipped by 4 bases and J by 2 bases, with 15 bases between them. The germline V gene has CDR1 SEHNR and CDR2 FQNEAQ (reference sequence). CDR3 coding DNA: TGTGCCAGCAGCTCGTATCAGCGGTCCACCTACAATGAGCAGTTCTTC. It yields the protein CASSSYQRSTYNEQFF. The whole variable domain, remainder taken from reference TRBV7-9 and TRBJ2-1, is DTGVSQNPRHKITKRGQNVTFRCDPISEHNRLYWYRQTLGQGPEFLTYFQNEAQLEKSRLLSDRFSAERPKGSFSTLEIQRTEQGDSAMYLCASSSYQRSTYNEQFFGPGTRLTVL.

This clonotype was seen many times. V gene TRBV7-6 combines with J gene TRBJ2-2; D is uncertain. CDR1 and CDR2 (germline): SGHVS, FNYEAQ. There are 12 residues in the CDR3. The V gene lost 5 bases and the J gene lost 11 bases, with 12 bases spanning the gap. The CDR3 reads CASSRTKEELFF. The CDR3 DNA reads as TGTGCCAGCAGCCGAACGAAGGAAGAGCTGTTTTTT. The variable domain in full, completed from reference TRBV7-6 and TRBJ2-2, reads GAGVSQSPRYKVTKRGQDVALRCDPISGHVSLYWYRQALGQGPEFLTYFNYEAQQDKSGLPNDRFSAERPEGSISTLTIQRTEQRDSAMYRCASSRTKEELFFGEGSRLTVL.

Only a few counts were recorded for this clonotype. V and J are TRBV5-5 and TRBJ2-3; no clear D gene. The CDR3 sequence is 15 residues long. V lost 1 base, J lost 3 bases, and 12 bases lay in between. Per germline, CDR1 SGHKS and CDR2 YYEKEE (reference sequence). CDR3 amino acids: CASSLLDGWTDTQYF. CDR3 in DNA: TGTGCCAGCAGCTTGTTGGATGGATGGACAGATACGCAGTATTTT.